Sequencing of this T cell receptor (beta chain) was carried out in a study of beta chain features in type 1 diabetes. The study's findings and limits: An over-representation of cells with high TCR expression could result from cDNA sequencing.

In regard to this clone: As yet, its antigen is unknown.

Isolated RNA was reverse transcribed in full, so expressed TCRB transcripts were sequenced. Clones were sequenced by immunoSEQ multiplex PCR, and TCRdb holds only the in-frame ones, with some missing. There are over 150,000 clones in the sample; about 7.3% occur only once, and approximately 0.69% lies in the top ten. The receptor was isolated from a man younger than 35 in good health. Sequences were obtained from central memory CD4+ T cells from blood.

The CDR3 DNA sequence: TGTGCCAGCAGATCAGCGGGAGCGGGGAACGGGGAGCTGTTTTTT. Translating gives CASRSAGAGNGELFF. The rearrangement uses TRBV28 and TRBJ2-2, with TRBD2 matching over 8 bases. Germline-derived CDR1 and CDR2 are MDHEN and SYDVKM. CDR3 length: 15 residues. V lost 6 bases and J lost 7; bases outside the gene matches: 10.